The table lists the clone carrying this TCR beta chain with many counts. Its antigen is unidentified. These data come from a study of T cells in Graves' hyperthyroidism and ophthalmopathy. Study findings and constraints: It was a median around seven months before onset that the model predicted ophthalmopathy.

Those with hyperthyroidism were 18 to 65 years old, newly diagnosed, and ill for under 2 months. Amplification of TCR beta CDR3 regions used RNA as the template. During a first-round RT-PCR of the TCR CDR3, the HTBI primer set was used. TCRdb reprocessed the multiplex PCR reads with MiXCR, giving one entry per CDR3 protein. The repertoire holds under 300,000 distinct CDR3 sequences, with 13% to 15% as singletons. The germline V gene has CDR1 DFQATT and CDR2 SNEGSKA (reference sequence). The CDR3 contains 14 residues. With 7 bases removed from V and 1 base from J, the gap between germline ends came to 14 bases.

Source material: blood. The chain is built from TRBV20-1 and TRBJ2-1; a possible D gene is TRBD2 (5 bases). The sequence came from a woman aged 40 to 50 with Graves' hyperthyroidism that later progressed to Graves' ophthalmopathy. The DNA of the CDR3 is TGCAGTGTCTGGTCTAGCCGGTCCTACAATGAGCAGTTCTTC. Translated, it gives CSVWSSRSYNEQFF.